One sample yielded the 28 T cell receptor beta chains listed below, sequenced in a study of cytomegalovirus exposure and HLA in healthy donors. 13 Jbeta primers and 60 Vbeta primers were used for the PCR. Only in-frame clones appear in the TCRdb table, and some are missing; sequencing was by immunoSEQ multiplex PCR. This sample carries fewer than 150,000 clones, 82% of them seen once, and the ten largest clones take around 2.3%. The sample was PBMCs. The receptors stem from a woman aged 18-35 years in good health and CMV-seronegative.

This chain connects TRBV7-9 to TRBJ1-6; 7 bases align to TRBD1. This CDR3 comprises 14 residues. Trimming at V came to 5 bases and at J to 9 bases, leaving 7 bases not matched to a gene. Germline CDR1 reads SEHNR; CDR2 reads FQNEAQ (reference sequence). The CDR3 bases are TGTGCCAGCAGCCAATCGACAGGGCTTTCACCCCTCCACTTT. Its protein is CASSQSTGLSPLHF.

This clone showed up just a few times. The V gene is TRBV2, the J gene TRBJ1-3; the D gene is possibly TRBD1 (5 bases). Trimming cost V 7 bases and J 6 bases, with 10 bases left between them. The CDR3 has 12 residues. CDR1 is SNHLY, CDR2 FYNNEI, per germline. In nucleotides, the CDR3 is TGTGCCAGCACTGAGGGGCAAAACACCATATATTTT. It is translated as CASTEGQNTIYF.

The chain couples TRBV6-6 to TRBJ1-6; TRBD1 matches 10 bases. The CDR3 totals 16 residues. V was clipped by 6 bases and J by 14 bases; unmatched bases: 16. From germline, CDR1 is MNHNY and CDR2 SVGAGI (reference sequence). CDR3 coding DNA: TGTGCCAGCAGGTCCCGGGACAGGGGATGGTTATGGTCCCTCCACTTT. It specifies CASRSRDRGWLWSLHF.

The J gene is TRBJ1-1, the V gene TRBV27; 11 positions match TRBD1. CDR1 and CDR2 from the germline V gene are MNHEY and SMNVEV (reference sequence). With 5 bases clipped from V and 1 base from J, the junction kept 6 bases outside the gene matches. The CDR3 is made up of 16 amino acids. As DNA, the CDR3 is TGTGCCAGCAGTATCCGAGGGACAGGGGGGAACACTGAAGCTTTCTTT. This translates into CASSIRGTGGNTEAFF.

With respect to this clone: One end of the junction fails to match germline, which may point to a read error. The chain is built from TRBV28 and TRBJ2-5; D gene ambiguous. Germline CDR1 and CDR2: MDHEN and SYDVKM. This CDR3 is 14 amino acids long. CDR3 sequence (DNA): TGTGCCAGAAGTCCCGGGTCGTACCAAGAAACCCAGTACTTC. It yields the protein CARSPGSYQETQYF.

This chain links TRBV6-4 with TRBJ1-5; D is uncertain. V dropped 0 bases and J dropped 0 bases, with 18 bases sitting between them. Germline CDR1 and CDR2: MRHNA and SNTAGT. This CDR3 region has 19 residues. For the CDR3, the DNA is TGTGCCAGCAGTGACTCAGCGGTCCCTAGGACCTCTAGCAATCAGCCCCAGCATTTT. It encodes CASSDSAVPRTSSNQPQHF.

The CDR3 loop reads CASSVGLGSTEAFF. Written as DNA, the CDR3 is TGTGCCAGCAGCGTAGGACTAGGGAGCACTGAAGCTTTCTTT. The J gene is TRBJ1-1, the V gene TRBV9; D is unresolved. The V gene lost 0 bases and the J gene lost 4 bases, with 10 bases spanning the gap. This CDR3 is built from 14 residues. Germline V gene lookup returns CDR1 SGDLS and CDR2 YYNGEE.

This clone was seen a single time. At one end the junction does not follow the germline gene, possibly because of a read error. V usage is TRBV2 and J usage is TRBJ1-1; TRBD1 aligns across 7 bases. This CDR3 is built from 14 residues. CDR1 and CDR2 from the germline V gene are SNHLY and FYNNEI. DNA for the CDR3: TGTGCCAGCAGGGAAGGACAGGCGAACACTGAAGCTTTCTTT. Its protein is CASREGQANTEAFF.

This clone was counted only a few times. The V call is TRBV7-9, the J call TRBJ2-7; maybe TRBD1 (5 bases). Germline V gene sequence: CDR1 SEHNR, CDR2 FQNEAQ (reference sequence). The V end lost 2 bases, the J end lost 7 bases, and 18 bases lay between the germline ends. There are 15 residues in the CDR3. CDR3 DNA sequence: TGTGCCAGCAGCTTACAGGTGGGGCCGGTGCGAGAGCAGTACTTC. Translated, it gives CASSLQVGPVREQYF.

V and J are TRBV6-5 and TRBJ2-2; unclear D gene. CDR3 length equals 13 residues. The germline gives CDR1 MNHEY, CDR2 SVGAGI. Trimming shortened V by 3 bases and J by 4 bases, and 6 bases separated the two germline ends. This CDR3 reads CASSYLPTGELFF. CDR3 DNA: TGTGCCAGCAGTTATCTCCCCACCGGGGAGCTGTTTTTT.

The chain couples TRBV6-5 to TRBJ2-7, with TRBD1 matching 7 bases. V dropped 4 bases and J dropped 2; count of bases not matched to a gene: 11. Per the germline V gene, CDR1 is MNHEY and CDR2 is SVGAGI. This CDR3 comprises 16 residues. The CDR3 loop reads CASSLDGTVLAYEQYF. The CDR3 DNA is TGTGCCAGCAGTTTAGATGGGACAGTCCTCGCCTACGAGCAGTACTTC.

The chain recombines TRBV27 with TRBJ1-5; D possibly corresponds to TRBD1 (6 bases). The germline V gene has CDR1 MNHEY and CDR2 SMNVEV (reference sequence). CDR3 length equals 13 residues. Trimming took off 4 bases at V and 6 bases at J, with 10 bases between the two ends. This CDR3 reads CASSSPGVQPQHF. As DNA, the CDR3 is TGTGCCAGCAGTTCGCCAGGGGTTCAGCCCCAGCATTTT.

The chain couples TRBV15 to TRBJ1-4; D gene uncertain. Trimming stripped 0 bases from V and 8 bases from J, with 7 bases between. The CDR3 is made up of 13 amino acids. Germline V lookup: CDR1 LNHNV, CDR2 YYDKDF (reference sequence). CDR3 loop: CATSRDQREKLFF. The CDR3 DNA reads TGTGCCACCAGCAGAGATCAGCGAGAAAAACTGTTTTTT.

This chain connects TRBV29-1 to TRBJ2-1; the match to TRBD2 covers 10 bases. The V gene end was trimmed by 4 bases and the J gene end by 1 base; junction bases not matched to a gene: 7. The length of the CDR3 is 16 residues. CDR1 and CDR2 (germline): SQVTM, ANQGSEA. As DNA, the CDR3 is TGCAGCGTTGTTCTTCCTAGCGGGAGTTCCTACAATGAGCAGTTCTTC. It translates to CSVVLPSGSSYNEQFF.

This sequence joins TRBV27 and TRBJ2-1, with no clear D. This CDR3 comprises 12 residues. Trimming removed 4 bases at V and 6 bases at J, with 7 bases between. CDR1 is MNHEY and CDR2 is SMNVEV in the germline V gene (reference sequence). CDR3 region: CASSSESNEQFF. DNA of the CDR3: TGTGCCAGCAGTTCTGAGAGCAATGAGCAGTTCTTC.

The rearrangement joins TRBV4-1 to TRBJ1-6, with D maybe TRBD1 (5 bases). Deletions cut 0 bases from V and 0 bases from J, with 21 bases between. Germline values: CDR1 MGHRA, CDR2 YSYEKL. CDR3 length: 21 amino acids. CDR3 bases: TGCGCCAGCAGCCAAGATCCCAGGGCCGCCACGACGCGCTCCTATAATTCACCCCTCCACTTT. Its protein is CASSQDPRAATTRSYNSPLHF.

The chain combines TRBV10-2 with TRBJ1-1; D might be TRBD1 (6 bases). The V end lost 1 base, the J end lost 6 bases, and 15 bases lay between the germline ends. Germline V lookup: CDR1 WSHSY, CDR2 SAAADI. This CDR3 comprises 15 residues. The CDR3 is CASSELGRGTSEAFF. The CDR3, as DNA: TGCGCCAGCAGTGAGTTGGGCAGGGGCACTTCTGAAGCTTTCTTT.

The rearrangement uses TRBV29-1 and TRBJ2-3; a weak D match, TRBD2 (5 bases). Trimming removed 4 bases from V and 4 bases from J, with 12 bases in between. Per the germline V gene, CDR1 is SQVTM and CDR2 is ANQGSEA. This CDR3 has 13 residues. CDR3 in DNA: TGCAGCGTTGTAAGAGGGATGTCAGATACGCAGTATTTT. Translated: CSVVRGMSDTQYF.

The chain uses TRBV18 and TRBJ1-1, with 8 positions matching TRBD1. This CDR3 region has 13 residues. CDR1 is KGHSH, CDR2 LQKENI, per germline. V dropped 5 bases and J dropped 1; count of bases not matched to a gene: 0. The CDR3 loop reads CASSGQGNTEAFF. The CDR3 DNA reads TGTGCCAGCTCAGGACAGGGGAACACTGAAGCTTTCTTT.

The chain has TRBV9 and TRBJ1-1; no clear D gene. The CDR3 has 15 residues. Germline V lookup: CDR1 SGDLS, CDR2 YYNGEE. Trimming removed 4 bases from V and 0 bases from J, with 13 bases in between. The CDR3 loop reads CASSPGSRMNTEAFF. DNA for the CDR3: TGTGCCAGCAGCCCCGGGAGTAGGATGAACACTGAAGCTTTCTTT.

The chain joins TRBV28 to TRBJ1-1; D is unclear. Deletions cut 3 bases from V and 6 bases from J, with 8 bases between. CDR3 size: 12 residues. Looked up from germline, CDR1 is MDHEN and CDR2 is SYDVKM. The DNA of the CDR3 is TGTGCCAGCAGTTTTTCTTCCTCTGAAGCTTTCTTT. Its translation is CASSFSSSEAFF.

The genes are TRBV28 and TRBJ2-1; 9 nucleotides line up with TRBD2. The CDR3 contains 14 residues. Germline V gives CDR1 MDHEN, CDR2 SYDVKM. The ends lost 5 bases at V and 8 bases at J; junction bases unmatched: 7. The CDR3 is CASSPHSGSHEQFF. CDR3 nucleotides: TGTGCCAGCAGTCCCCATAGCGGGAGTCATGAGCAGTTCTTC.

This clone was found a few times. The chain couples TRBV5-1 to TRBJ2-3, with a possible D match to TRBD1 (6 bases). V shed 3 bases and J shed 3 bases, with 11 bases lying between them. CDR1 is SGHRS and CDR2 is YFSETQ in the germline V gene. The CDR3 has 14 amino acids. In nucleotides, the CDR3 is TGCGCCAGCAGCTCGTCGACAGGAACAGATACGCAGTATTTT. As protein: CASSSSTGTDTQYF.

Only a few counts were recorded for this clone. The rearrangement uses TRBV5-1 and TRBJ2-2, with 11 bases matching TRBD1. The V gene's germline CDR1 is SGHRS and CDR2 YFSETQ. Losses at the gene ends were 4 bases for V and 0 bases for J; bases not matched to a gene: 5. The CDR3 sequence is 17 residues long. The CDR3 here is CASSIGTGGANTGELFF. The DNA of the CDR3 is TGCGCCAGCAGCATTGGGACAGGGGGTGCGAACACCGGGGAGCTGTTTTTT.

The CDR3, as DNA: TGTGCCAGCAGTTCCTTGGGACTAGCGAAAGGGTACGAGCAGTACTTC. The encoded protein is CASSSLGLAKGYEQYF. V is TRBV27 and J is TRBJ2-7; TRBD2 matches 10 bases. Germline loops: CDR1 MNHEY, CDR2 SMNVEV (reference sequence). The CDR3 length is 16 residues. The trim removed 4 bases at V and 4 bases at J, leaving 10 bases unmatched.

This chain connects TRBV4-3 to TRBJ1-2, with TRBD1 identical over 7 bases. Germline loops: CDR1 LGHNA, CDR2 YSLEER. J was trimmed by 4 bases and V by 0 bases; bases with no gene match: 5. This CDR3 has 15 residues. CDR3 in amino acids: CASSQDGTAIYGYTF. For the CDR3, the DNA is TGCGCCAGCAGCCAAGATGGGACAGCTATCTATGGCTACACCTTC.

This clone has a single count. V and J are TRBV7-9 and TRBJ2-5; D possibly corresponds to TRBD2 (6 bases). Germline CDR1 SEHNR, CDR2 FQNEAQ (reference sequence). Deletions cut 4 bases from V and 5 bases from J, with 17 bases between. The CDR3 loop spans 15 amino acids. The DNA of the CDR3 is TGTGCCAGCAGCTCCACTGGACGGCGGGGTGAGACCCAGTACTTC. Encoded protein: CASSSTGRRGETQYF.

The sample holds one count of this clone. This rearrangement joins TRBV6-1 to TRBJ1-4; tentatively, D is TRBD1 (5 bases). Germline-derived CDR1 and CDR2 are MNHNS and SASEGT. The CDR3 sequence is 14 residues long. V shed 6 bases and J shed 5 bases, with 13 bases lying between them. The CDR3 bases are TGTGCCAGCAGGAAACAGGCCTTGAATGAAAAACTGTTTTTT. This translates into CASRKQALNEKLFF.